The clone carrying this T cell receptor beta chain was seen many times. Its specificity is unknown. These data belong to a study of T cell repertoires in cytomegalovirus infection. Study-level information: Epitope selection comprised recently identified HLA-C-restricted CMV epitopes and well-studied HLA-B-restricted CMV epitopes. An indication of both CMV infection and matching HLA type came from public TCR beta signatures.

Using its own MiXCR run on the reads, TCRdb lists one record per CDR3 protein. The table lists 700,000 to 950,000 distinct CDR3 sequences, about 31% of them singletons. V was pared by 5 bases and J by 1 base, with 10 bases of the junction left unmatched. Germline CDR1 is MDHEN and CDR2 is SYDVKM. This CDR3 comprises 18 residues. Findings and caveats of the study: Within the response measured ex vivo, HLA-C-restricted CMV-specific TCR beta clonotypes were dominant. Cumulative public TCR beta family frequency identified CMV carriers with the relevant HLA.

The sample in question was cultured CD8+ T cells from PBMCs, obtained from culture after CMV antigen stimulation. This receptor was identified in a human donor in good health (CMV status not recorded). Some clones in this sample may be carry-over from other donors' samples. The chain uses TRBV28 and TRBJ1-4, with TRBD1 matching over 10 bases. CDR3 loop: CASSSPGTGDLTNEKLFF. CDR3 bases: TGTGCCAGCAGTAGCCCCGGGACAGGGGATCTAACTAATGAAAAACTGTTTTTT. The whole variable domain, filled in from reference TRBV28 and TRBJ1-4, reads DVKVTQSSRYLVKRTGEKVFLECVQDMDHENMFWYRQDPGLGLRLIYFSYDVKMKEKGDIPEGYSVSREKKERFSLILESASTNQTSMYLCASSSPGTGDLTNEKLFFGSGTQLSVL.